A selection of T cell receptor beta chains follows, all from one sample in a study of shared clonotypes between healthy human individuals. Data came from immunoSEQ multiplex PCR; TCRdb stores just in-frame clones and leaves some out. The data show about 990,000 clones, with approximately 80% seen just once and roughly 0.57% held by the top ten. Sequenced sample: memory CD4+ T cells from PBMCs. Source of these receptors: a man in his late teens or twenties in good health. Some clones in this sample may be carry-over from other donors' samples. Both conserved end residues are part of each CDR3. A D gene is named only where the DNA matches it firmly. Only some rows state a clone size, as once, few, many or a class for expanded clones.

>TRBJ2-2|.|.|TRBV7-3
CASSSIASGTTGELFF
TGTGCCAGCAGCTCAATAGCCTCCGGGACCACCGGGGAGCTGTTTTTT
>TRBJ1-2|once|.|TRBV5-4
CASSPKTTAGLGGYTF
TGTGCCAGCAGCCCAAAGACGACAGCGGGACTGGGGGGCTACACCTTC
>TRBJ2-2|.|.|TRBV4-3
CASSRVATGELFF
TGCGCCAGCAGCCGGGTGGCCACCGGGGAGCTGTTTTTT
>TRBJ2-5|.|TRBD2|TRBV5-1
CASSLVAGGPSQETQYF
TGCGCCAGCAGCTTGGTGGCGGGAGGGCCTAGTCAAGAGACCCAGTACTTC
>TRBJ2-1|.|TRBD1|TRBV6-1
CASRAPGQGSNEQFF
TGTGCCAGCAGAGCCCCGGGACAGGGCTCGAATGAGCAGTTCTTC
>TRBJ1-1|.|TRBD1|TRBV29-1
CGGIQGDTEAFF
TGTGGGGGGATCCAGGGGGACACTGAAGCTTTCTTT
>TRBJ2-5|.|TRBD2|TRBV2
CATRELAGVVETQYF
TGTGCCACCAGGGAACTAGCGGGAGTTGTTGAGACCCAGTACTTC
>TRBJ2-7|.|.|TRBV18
CASSPKSGEVDEQYF
TGTGCCAGCTCACCCAAGTCGGGAGAGGTCGACGAGCAGTACTTC
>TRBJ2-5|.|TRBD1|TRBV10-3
CAISESGTGGQETQYF
TGTGCCATCAGTGAGTCCGGGACAGGGGGCCAAGAGACCCAGTACTTC
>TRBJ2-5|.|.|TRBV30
CAWKRGEQLGQETQYF
TGTGCCTGGAAAAGGGGCGAACAGCTAGGCCAAGAGACCCAGTACTTC
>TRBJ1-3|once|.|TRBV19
CASSTIRTLSNTIYF
TGTGCCAGTAGTACAATCCGGACCCTGTCAAACACCATATATTTT
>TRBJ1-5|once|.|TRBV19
CASNNPRGGSARNQPQHF
TGTGCCAGTAATAATCCAAGGGGGGGCAGCGCCCGCAATCAGCCCCAGCATTTT
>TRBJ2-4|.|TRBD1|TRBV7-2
CASSLDRAAGNIQYF
TGTGCCAGCAGCTTGGACAGGGCAGCCGGAAACATTCAGTACTTC
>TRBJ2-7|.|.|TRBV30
CAWGYRDTYEQYF
TGTGCCTGGGGATACCGGGACACCTACGAGCAGTACTTC
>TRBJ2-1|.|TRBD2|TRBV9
CASSVRASGREEQFF
TGTGCCAGCAGCGTAAGGGCTAGCGGGAGGGAAGAGCAGTTCTTC
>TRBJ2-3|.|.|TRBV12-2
CASRPKMGRAPDTQYF
TGTGCAAGTCGCCCAAAAATGGGGAGAGCCCCAGATACGCAGTATTTT
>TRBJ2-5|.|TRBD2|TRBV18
CASSPVLAVAETQYF
TGTGCCAGCTCACCAGTACTAGCGGTGGCGGAGACCCAGTACTTC
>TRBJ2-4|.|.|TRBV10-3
CAISTQNEGGKNIQYF
TGTGCCATCAGTACACAGAATGAGGGCGGCAAAAACATTCAGTACTTC
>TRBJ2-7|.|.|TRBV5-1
CASSLDPGTPSEQYF
TGCGCCAGCAGCTTGGATCCGGGGACCCCTTCCGAGCAGTACTTC
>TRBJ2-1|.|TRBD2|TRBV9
CASTRLAVNNEQFF
TGTGCCAGCACCAGACTAGCAGTGAACAATGAGCAGTTCTTC
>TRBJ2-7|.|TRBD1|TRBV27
CASSSRQGSYEQYF
TGTGCCAGCAGTTCGCGACAGGGCTCCTACGAGCAGTACTTC
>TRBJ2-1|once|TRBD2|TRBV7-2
CASSSRLAGVEQFF
TGTGCCAGCAGCTCTCGACTAGCGGGAGTTGAGCAGTTCTTC
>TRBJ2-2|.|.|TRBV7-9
CASSLARPNTGELFF
TGTGCCAGCAGCTTAGCAAGACCGAACACCGGGGAGCTGTTTTTT
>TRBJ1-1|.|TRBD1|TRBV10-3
CAIRTGDLEAFF
TGTGCCATTAGGACAGGAGATCTTGAAGCTTTCTTT
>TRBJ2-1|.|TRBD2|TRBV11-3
CASSLELAGGHEQFF
TGTGCCAGCAGCTTAGAACTAGCGGGAGGGCATGAGCAGTTCTTC
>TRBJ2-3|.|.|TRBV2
CASRWSPSTDTQYF
TGTGCCAGCCGCTGGTCCCCTAGCACAGATACGCAGTATTTT
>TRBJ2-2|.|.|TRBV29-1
CSVHRAHTGELFF
TGCAGCGTTCACAGGGCGCACACCGGGGAGCTGTTTTTT
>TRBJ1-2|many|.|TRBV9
CASSVVDNYGYTF
TGTGCCAGCAGCGTAGTAGATAACTATGGCTACACCTTC
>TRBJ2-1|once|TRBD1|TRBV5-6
CASSLGTGGYNEQFF
TGTGCCAGCAGCTTGGGGACAGGGGGGTACAATGAGCAGTTCTTC
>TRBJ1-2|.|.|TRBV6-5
CASSLDRKPIYGYTF
TGTGCCAGCAGCCTAGATCGGAAGCCAATCTATGGCTACACCTTC
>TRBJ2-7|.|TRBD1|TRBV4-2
CASSPRGQGRGYEQYF
TGTGCCAGCAGCCCACGGGGACAGGGTAGGGGCTACGAGCAGTACTTC
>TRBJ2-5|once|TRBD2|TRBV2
CASRAGGRAQETQYF
TGTGCCAGCCGGGCCGGCGGGAGGGCCCAAGAGACCCAGTACTTC
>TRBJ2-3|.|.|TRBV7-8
CASRFSGGGTDTQYF
TGTGCCAGCAGATTCTCAGGGGGGGGAACAGATACGCAGTATTTT
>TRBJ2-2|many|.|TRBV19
CASSQLVVRVNTGELFF
TGTGCCAGTAGCCAGCTTGTGGTCAGGGTAAACACCGGGGAGCTGTTTTTT
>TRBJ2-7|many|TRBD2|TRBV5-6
CASRSGLAEQYF
TGTGCCAGCAGATCGGGACTAGCCGAGCAGTACTTC
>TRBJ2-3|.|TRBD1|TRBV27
CASSPTGLGTDTQYF
TGTGCCAGCAGTCCGACAGGGCTTGGCACAGATACGCAGTATTTT
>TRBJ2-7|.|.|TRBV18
CASSPSPAYEQYF
TGTGCCAGCTCACCATCCCCAGCCTACGAGCAGTACTTC
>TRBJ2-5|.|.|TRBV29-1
CSVEEGLETQYF
TGCAGCGTTGAAGAGGGGCTTGAGACCCAGTACTTC
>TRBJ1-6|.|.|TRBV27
CASSFGGYNSPLHF
TGTGCCAGCAGTTTTGGAGGGTATAATTCACCCCTCCACTTT
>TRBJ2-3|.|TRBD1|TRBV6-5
CASSSRQGDTQYF
TGTGCCAGCAGCTCACGACAGGGTGATACGCAGTATTTT
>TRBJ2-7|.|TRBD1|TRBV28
CASSLRSGTGGVEQYF
TGTGCCAGCAGTTTACGCTCCGGGACAGGGGGCGTCGAGCAGTACTTC
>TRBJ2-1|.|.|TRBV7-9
CASMAGRRTYNEQFF
TGTGCCAGCATGGCGGGGAGGCGAACCTACAATGAGCAGTTCTTC
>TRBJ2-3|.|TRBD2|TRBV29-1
CSVYSGTDTQYF
TGCAGTGTTTATAGCGGGACAGATACGCAGTATTTT
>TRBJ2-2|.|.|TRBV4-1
CASQQAGRGSGELFF
TGCGCCAGCCAACAAGCGGGCAGGGGCTCTGGGGAGCTGTTTTTT
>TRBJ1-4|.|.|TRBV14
CASSQEGGTNEKLFF
TGTGCCAGCAGCCAAGAGGGGGGAACTAATGAAAAACTGTTTTTT
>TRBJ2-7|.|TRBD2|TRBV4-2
CASSQDYERGRYEQYF
TGTGCCAGCAGCCAAGATTATGAGCGGGGACGATACGAGCAGTACTTC
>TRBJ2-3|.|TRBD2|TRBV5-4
CASSLVAGGTDTQYF
TGTGCCAGCAGCTTGGTAGCGGGAGGCACAGATACGCAGTATTTT
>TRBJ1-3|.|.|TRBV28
CASSPNPGNTIYF
TGTGCCAGCAGTCCAAACCCTGGAAACACCATATATTTT
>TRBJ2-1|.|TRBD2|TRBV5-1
CASSLEASGRREQFF
TGCGCCAGCAGCCTGGAGGCTAGCGGGAGGCGTGAGCAGTTCTTC
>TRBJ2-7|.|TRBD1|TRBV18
CASSPPGTGFSNEQYF
TGTGCCAGCTCACCACCTGGGACAGGGTTTAGTAACGAGCAGTACTTC
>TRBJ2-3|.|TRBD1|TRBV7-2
CASSLVGTGIDTQYF
TGTGCCAGCAGCTTAGTAGGGACAGGGATAGATACGCAGTATTTT
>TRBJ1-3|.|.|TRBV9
CASSVDWAWPGNTIYF
TGTGCCAGCAGCGTCGATTGGGCCTGGCCTGGAAACACCATATATTTT
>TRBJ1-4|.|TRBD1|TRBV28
CASNSHSRDRAKLFF
TGTGCCAGCAACTCACACTCCCGGGACAGGGCAAAACTGTTTTTT
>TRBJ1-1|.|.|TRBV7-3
CASSLRMNTEAFF
TGTGCCAGCAGCTTAAGAATGAACACTGAAGCTTTCTTT
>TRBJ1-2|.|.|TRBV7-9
CASSSQVDGQYTF
TGTGCCAGCAGCTCACAGGTGGACGGGCAGTACACCTTC
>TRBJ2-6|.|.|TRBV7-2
CASSLEPGAGANVLTF
TGTGCCAGCAGCTTAGAGCCAGGGGCTGGGGCCAACGTCCTGACTTTC
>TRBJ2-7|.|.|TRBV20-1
CSARATYEQYF
TGCAGTGCTAGAGCGACCTACGAGCAGTACTTC
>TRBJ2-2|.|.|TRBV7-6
CASSLGQGRTGELFF
TGTGCCAGCAGCTTAGGTCAGGGCCGCACCGGGGAGCTGTTTTTT
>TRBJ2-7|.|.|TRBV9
CASSTGTGGEQYF
TGTGCCAGCAGCACGGGAACTGGAGGGGAGCAGTACTTC